This T cell receptor beta chain originates from a study of monozygotic twins with inflammatory bowel disease (dated by TCRdb to the late 2010s). With respect to the entire study: The full study comprised some 30 monozygotic twin pairs: nine German pairs (four IBD-concordant, five IBD-discordant) and 19 IBD-discordant Danish pairs. Each individual had, on average, about 151 000 unique TCRalpha sequences and 181 000 unique TCRbeta sequences available for analysis. Disease-associated traits were sought mainly through comparisons between IBD patients and their genetically identical healthy co-twins within discordant pairs. Findings and caveats that apply to the study as a whole: Background noise and inter-individual variability may have been introduced into the repertoires by the differing immunosuppressive treatments among patients. The results gave no support for a single strong signal or clonotype linked to IBD. Repertoire similarity did not differ between concordant and discordant twins, possibly due to limited statistical power. The analysis was unable to tell different T cell subtypes apart. IBD patients shared fewer clonotypes with other individuals than healthy twins did, most markedly in patients showing signs of disease activity. A decrease in TCRbeta repertoire diversity, as measured by inverse Simpson index, was observed in IBD patients compared with their healthy co-twins.

Of note for this clonotype: The antigen it binds to is not known.

The CDR3, cysteine through phenylalanine, is 15 amino acids long. The record lacks a DNA sequence. According to the germline V gene, CDR1 reads MNHEY and CDR2 reads SVGEGT. From each donor, a roughly 2.5 ml peripheral blood sample was drawn into PAXgene tubes and stored at -80 degrees C. Without any T cell sorting, total RNA was extracted from whole blood using the PAXgene blood miRNA kit on an automated QIAcube. Peripheral blood from monozygotic twin pairs concordant or discordant for inflammatory bowel disease was subjected to deep TCRalpha and TCRbeta repertoire profiling with unique molecular barcoding. Smoking habits were recorded for all twin pairs, and individuals were classified as current, former or never smokers. The library was obtained by 5' RACE. The input for every TCR library was approximately 3,500 ng of total RNA. For each sample, cDNA synthesis with SMARTScribe reverse transcriptase was split into eight separate reactions. During cDNA synthesis, template switching was used to introduce unique molecular identifiers that contained a 6-nucleotide sample barcode. TCRalpha and TCRbeta cDNA was amplified by two nested PCRs of 16 and 9 cycles, with bead purification after each PCR. Before amplification, cDNA was treated with uracil DNA-glycosylase and purified using the QIAquick PCR purification kit. The second PCR was the step at which Illumina TruSeq-compatible adapters and sample-specific barcodes were added. Library quality and concentration were checked on TapeStation and Qubit, and libraries were pooled at 5 to 6.5 ng each. Sequencing of the pooled libraries was done on an Illumina HiSeq2500 single-index Rapid Run using custom sequencing primers and 2 x 100 bp reads. The study's processing was this. MiGEC version 1.2.6 was used for UMI-based consensus assembly, which corrected PCR and sequencing errors. MiXCR version 2.1.1 handled V(D)J alignment, clonotype assembly and CDR3 extraction. To normalise gene usage, clonotype sharing and MAIT/NKT TCR abundance, the top 1000, 10 000 and 20 000 clonotypes in each sample were analysed. Diversity was computed as the inverse Simpson index with the vegan R package after downsampling to 27 000 UMIs. Paired Mann-Whitney U tests were applied to discordant twin pairs, with Benjamini-Hochberg correction for multiple testing. The reads went through TCRdb reprocessing, and each CDR3 protein sequence gets one entry with no DNA. Clone size and V and J calls follow TCRdb, not the original study. This sample's table lists 400,000 to 500,000 distinct CDR3 sequences. The ten largest make up approximately 2.3% of the sample.

The origin of this receptor is a human donor with ulcerative colitis or Crohn's disease, or a healthy co-twin of an affected twin (not recorded which). The chain is assembled from TRBV6-2 or TRBV6-3 and TRBJ2-7; as DNA is missing, the TRBD1 call by TCRdb cannot be tested. Sequenced sample: blood. The CDR3 reads CASSTFLDRDSEQYF.